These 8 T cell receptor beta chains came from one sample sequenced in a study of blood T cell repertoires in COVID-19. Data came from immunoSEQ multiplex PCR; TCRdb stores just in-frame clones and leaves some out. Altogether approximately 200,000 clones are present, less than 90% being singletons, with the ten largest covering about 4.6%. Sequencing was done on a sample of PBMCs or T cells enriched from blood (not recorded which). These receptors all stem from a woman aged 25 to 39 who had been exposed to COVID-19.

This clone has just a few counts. This chain's CDR3 is CASSHRGSNQPQHF. CDR3 DNA sequence: TGTGCCAGTAGCCACCGCGGTAGCAATCAGCCCCAGCATTTT. The rearrangement uses TRBV19 and TRBJ1-5; no clear D. V lost 6 bases to trimming and J lost 0 bases, with 9 bases between them. The length of the CDR3 is 14 residues. CDR1 is LNHDA, CDR2 SQIVND, per germline (reference sequence).

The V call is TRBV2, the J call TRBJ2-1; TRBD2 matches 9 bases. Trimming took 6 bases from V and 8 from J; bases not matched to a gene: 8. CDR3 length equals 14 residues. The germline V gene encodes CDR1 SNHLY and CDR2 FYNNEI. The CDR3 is CASRRVGTSYEQFF. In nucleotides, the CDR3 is TGTGCCAGCAGACGGGTCGGGACTAGCTATGAGCAGTTCTTC. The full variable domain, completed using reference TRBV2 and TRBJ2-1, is EPEVTQTPSHQVTQMGQEVILRCVPISNHLYFYWYRQILGQKVEFLVSFYNNEISEKSEIFDDQFSVERPDGSNFTLKIRSTKLEDSAMYFCASRRVGTSYEQFFGPGTRLTVL.

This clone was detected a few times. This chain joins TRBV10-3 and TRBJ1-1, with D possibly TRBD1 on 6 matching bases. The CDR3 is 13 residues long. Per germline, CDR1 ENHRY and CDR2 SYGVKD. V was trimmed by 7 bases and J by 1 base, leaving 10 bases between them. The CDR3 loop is CAINGQQNTEAFF. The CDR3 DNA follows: TGTGCCATCAACGGACAGCAGAACACTGAAGCTTTCTTT.

In nucleotides, the CDR3 is TGTGCCTGGAAGAAGCGGGGGGCGGACAATGAGCAGTTCTTC. This codes for CAWKKRGADNEQFF. The V gene is TRBV30, the J gene TRBJ2-1; 9 nucleotides align to TRBD2. Germline CDR1 GTSNPN, CDR2 SVGIG (reference sequence). The CDR3 runs to 14 residues. V gave up 4 bases and J gave up 5 bases; unmatched junction bases: 6.

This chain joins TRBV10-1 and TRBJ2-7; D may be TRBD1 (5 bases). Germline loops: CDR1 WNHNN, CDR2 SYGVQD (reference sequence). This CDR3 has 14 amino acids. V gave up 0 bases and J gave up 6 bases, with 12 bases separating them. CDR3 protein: CASSESAGHSEQYF. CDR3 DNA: TGCGCCAGCAGTGAGTCCGCAGGGCACTCCGAGCAGTACTTC.

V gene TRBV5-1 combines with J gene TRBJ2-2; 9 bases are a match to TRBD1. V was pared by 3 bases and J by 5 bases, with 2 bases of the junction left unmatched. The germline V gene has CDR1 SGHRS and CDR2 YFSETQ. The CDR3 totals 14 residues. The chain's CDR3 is CASSWDRATGELFF. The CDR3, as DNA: TGCGCCAGCAGCTGGGACAGGGCTACCGGGGAGCTGTTTTTT.

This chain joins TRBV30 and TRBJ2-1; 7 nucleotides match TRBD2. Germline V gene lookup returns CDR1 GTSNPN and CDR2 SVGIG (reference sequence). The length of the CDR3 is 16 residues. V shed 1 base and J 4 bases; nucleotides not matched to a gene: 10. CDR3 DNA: TGTGCCTGGAGTGGCGCAAGACTAGCAGATTACAATGAGCAGTTCTTC. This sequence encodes CAWSGARLADYNEQFF.

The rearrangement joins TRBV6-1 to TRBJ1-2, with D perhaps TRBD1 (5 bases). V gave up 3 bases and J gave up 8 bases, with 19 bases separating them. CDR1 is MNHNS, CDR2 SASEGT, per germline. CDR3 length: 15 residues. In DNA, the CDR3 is TGTGCCAGCAGTGACCTGAGAATCGGGGGTAGAGGCTACACCTTC. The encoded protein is CASSDLRIGGRGYTF.